These 11 T cell receptor beta chains were sequenced from one sample in a study of cytomegalovirus exposure and HLA in healthy donors. Amplification used 60 Vbeta primers and 13 Jbeta primers. Generated by immunoSEQ multiplex PCR, the TCRdb table keeps only in-frame clones and is missing some. The sample yields tens of thousands of clones, roughly 80% seen once. Sequenced: PBMCs. Receptor source: a man aged 55 to 69 in good health and CMV-seropositive.

The table lists this clone with a count of one. The chain combines TRBV6-5 with TRBJ2-1; D is perhaps TRBD2 (6 bases). Germline V CDR1 and CDR2: MNHEY, SVGAGI. This CDR3 contains 16 residues. V shed 0 bases and J shed 0 bases, with 9 bases lying between them. For the CDR3, the DNA is TGTGCCAGCAGTTACTCGGCCGGGAGCTCCTACAATGAGCAGTTCTTC. This codes for CASSYSAGSSYNEQFF.

The sample holds one count of this clone. The V gene is TRBV9, the J gene TRBJ1-6, with a tentative D call TRBD1 (6 bases). V lost 2 bases and J lost 7, with 13 bases in between. In germline, CDR1 is SGDLS, CDR2 YYNGEE. The CDR3 is 15 residues long. The DNA of the CDR3 is TGTGCCAGCAGCGTCCTGGACAGCAGAAATTCACCCCTCCACTTT. It yields the protein CASSVLDSRNSPLHF.

The rearrangement links TRBV6-5 to TRBJ2-3, with D possibly being TRBD1 (5 bases). The germline gives CDR1 MNHEY, CDR2 SVGAGI. There are 15 residues in the CDR3. Between the trimmed V and J ends, which lost 0 bases and 4 bases, there was a span of 11 bases. The CDR3 loop reads CASSYSIQGADTQYF. CDR3 coding DNA: TGTGCCAGCAGTTACTCGATCCAGGGCGCAGATACGCAGTATTTT.

V gene TRBV5-1 combines with J gene TRBJ1-4; D is undetermined. The CDR3 is 13 residues long. Deletions cut 4 bases from V and 4 bases from J, with 8 bases between. Germline CDR1 SGHRS, CDR2 YFSETQ. Written as DNA, the CDR3 is TGCGCCAGCAGCATACAGAGTAATGAAAAACTGTTTTTT. It is translated as CASSIQSNEKLFF.

The chain has TRBV6-5 and TRBJ2-7; D may be TRBD2 (6 bases). Germline V gene data show CDR1 as MNHEY and CDR2 as SVGAGI. Trimming shortened V by 4 bases and J by 7 bases, and 14 bases separated the two germline ends. This CDR3 has 13 amino acids. The CDR3 sequence is CASSLLSRGEQYF. Written as DNA, the CDR3 is TGTGCCAGCAGTTTATTGTCCCGGGGGGAGCAGTACTTC.

CDR3 DNA sequence: TGTGCCAGCAGCCCCCTTCGGGGATCACTCGCCAAAAACATTCAGTACTTC. Protein sequence: CASSPLRGSLAKNIQYF. The chain carries TRBV11-2 and TRBJ2-4; D may be TRBD2 (5 bases). The CDR3 has 17 residues. Germline lookup yields CDR1 SGHAT and CDR2 FQNNGV. V was clipped by 5 bases and J by 1 base, with 18 bases between them. The full variable domain, in which reference TRBV11-2 and TRBJ2-4 provide the parts outside the CDR3, is EAGVAQSPRYKIIEKRQSVAFWCNPISGHATLYWYQQILGQGPKLLIQFQNNGVVDDSQLPKDRFSAERLKGVDSTLKIQPAKLEDSAVYLCASSPLRGSLAKNIQYFGAGTRLSVL.

The chain carries TRBV6-5 and TRBJ1-2, with unresolved D. The CDR3 has 14 residues. Trimming left V 5 bases short and J 10 bases short, with 20 bases between. The germline gives CDR1 MNHEY, CDR2 SVGAGI. CDR3 nucleotide sequence: TGTGCCAGCAGTGCCGGGGTGGCGCGGAATGACTACACCTTC. It is translated as CASSAGVARNDYTF.

Details on this clone: The junction departs from germline at one end; a sequencing error may be responsible. The CDR3 loop is CATSSHRGGTNTQYF. The CDR3 DNA reads as TGTGCCACCAGCAGCCACAGGGGCGGCACAAATACGCAGTATTTT. The V call is TRBV15, the J call TRBJ2-3; 7 nucleotides line up with TRBD1. The CDR3 totals 15 residues. The germline CDR1 and CDR2 sequences are LNHNV and YYDKDF (reference sequence).

The V call is TRBV6-6, the J call TRBJ2-1; D might be TRBD1 (6 bases). CDR1 and CDR2 from the germline V gene are MNHNY and SVGAGI (reference sequence). Between the trimmed V and J ends, which lost 6 bases and 7 bases, there was a span of 10 bases. The CDR3 length is 12 residues. The CDR3 DNA sequence: TGTGCCAGCAGCCTCGGACAGAATGAGCAGTTCTTC. This sequence encodes CASSLGQNEQFF.

This clone was observed a single time. The chain has TRBV28 and TRBJ2-1; 7 bases match TRBD2. V lost 5 bases and J lost 5; bases outside the gene matches: 12. Germline V lookup: CDR1 MDHEN, CDR2 SYDVKM. CDR3 length: 16 residues. The DNA of the CDR3 is TGTGCCAGCAGTCCCCTGGGGGGGAGCGCCGACAATGAGCAGTTCTTC. It translates to CASSPLGGSADNEQFF.

The rearrangement joins TRBV20-1 to TRBJ2-1; a possible D gene is TRBD1 (6 bases). CDR3 size: 11 residues. Germline V gene data show CDR1 as DFQATT and CDR2 as SNEGSKA (reference sequence). The germline V and J ends were trimmed by 8 bases and 10 bases, with 15 bases remaining between them. The CDR3 DNA reads TGCAGTACAACCAGGGGAAAGGAGCAGTTCTTC. It is translated as CSTTRGKEQFF.